This TCR beta chain was sequenced for a study of blood T cell repertoires in COVID-19. Germline CDR1 reads SGHNT; CDR2 reads YYREEE (reference sequence). The CDR3 has 16 amino acids. The V gene end was trimmed by 0 bases and the J gene end by 0 bases; junction bases not matched to a gene: 4. Assay used: immunoSEQ multiplex PCR; TCRdb lists only in-frame clones, some missing. The table includes roughly 70,000 clones, over 75% detected once. V is TRBV5-4 and J is TRBJ2-5, with 8 bases identical to TRBD2. This clonotype originated in a human donor in a cohort sampled during active COVID-19. Sample: peripheral blood. The chain's CDR3 is CASSLAGGVNQETQYF. The CDR3 nucleotides read TGTGCCAGCAGCTTGGCGGGGGGGGTTAACCAAGAGACCCAGTACTTC.